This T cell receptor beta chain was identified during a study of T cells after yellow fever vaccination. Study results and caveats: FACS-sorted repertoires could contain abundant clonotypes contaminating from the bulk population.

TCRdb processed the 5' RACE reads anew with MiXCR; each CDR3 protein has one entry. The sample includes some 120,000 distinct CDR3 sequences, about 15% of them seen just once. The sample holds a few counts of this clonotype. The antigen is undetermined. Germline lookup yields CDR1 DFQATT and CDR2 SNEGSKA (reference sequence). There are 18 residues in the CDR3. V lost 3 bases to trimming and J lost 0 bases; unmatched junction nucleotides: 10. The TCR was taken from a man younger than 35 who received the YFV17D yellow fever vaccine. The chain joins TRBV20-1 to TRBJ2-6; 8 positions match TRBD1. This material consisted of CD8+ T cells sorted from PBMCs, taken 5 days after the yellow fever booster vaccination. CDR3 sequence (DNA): TGCAGTGCTAGCGTTACCCGGGACAGGAGCTCTGGGGCCAACGTCCTGACTTTC. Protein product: CSASVTRDRSSGANVLTF.